These 13 T cell receptor beta chains share one sample of origin, sequenced in a study of blood T cell repertoires in COVID-19. Sequencing used immunoSEQ multiplex PCR; TCRdb keeps in-frame clones, though not all of them. The sample has 60,000 or so clones, more than 65% seen once. Sequencing was carried out using peripheral blood. The receptor set was obtained from a human donor in a cohort sampled during active COVID-19.

V and J are TRBV11-2 and TRBJ2-2, with D possibly TRBD1 on 6 matching bases. The length of the CDR3 is 15 residues. V was clipped by 4 bases and J by 4 bases, with 13 bases between them. Germline V gene data show CDR1 as SGHAT and CDR2 as FQNNGV. Here the CDR3 DNA reads TGTGCCAGCAGCTGGGGGCAGGCGGGCACCGGGGAGCTGTTTTTT. Protein sequence: CASSWGQAGTGELFF.

The chain links TRBV7-9 to TRBJ2-5; 7 positions match TRBD1. The germline gives CDR1 SEHNR, CDR2 FQNEAQ (reference sequence). This CDR3 comprises 13 residues. V lost 0 bases to trimming and J lost 6 bases; unmatched junction nucleotides: 1. The CDR3 reads CASSLAGQKTQYF. The CDR3 nucleotides read TGTGCCAGCAGCTTAGCGGGACAGAAGACCCAGTACTTC.

This clone was detected only a few times. The chain carries TRBV12-3 or TRBV12-4 and TRBJ1-5; a weak D match, TRBD1 (6 bases). V was clipped by 5 bases and J by 6 bases, with 11 bases between them. This CDR3 comprises 13 residues. The CDR3 region is CASSGRGFQPQHF. The DNA for the CDR3 is TGTGCCAGCAGTGGCAGGGGATTTCAGCCCCAGCATTTT.

The chain recombines TRBV5-1 with TRBJ2-6, with TRBD1 matching 8 bases. The germline CDR1 and CDR2 sequences are SGHRS and YFSETQ. The J segment lost 3 bases and the V segment lost 3 bases, leaving 2 bases of the junction unmatched. This CDR3 region has 15 residues. CDR3 coding DNA: TGCGCCAGCAGCTCACAGGGGGTTGGGGCCAACGTCCTGACTTTC. Its protein is CASSSQGVGANVLTF. The variable domain in full, with the rest retrieved from reference TRBV5-1 and TRBJ2-6, is KAGVTQTPRYLIKTRGQQVTLSCSPISGHRSVSWYQQTPGQGLQFLFEYFSETQRNKGNFPGRFSGRQFSNSRSEMNVSTLELGDSALYLCASSSQGVGANVLTFGAGSRLTVL.

Only a few counts were recorded for this clone. The V and J genes are TRBV28 and TRBJ1-4; D is unclear. V dropped 3 bases and J dropped 6 bases, with 17 bases sitting between them. Germline V gives CDR1 MDHEN, CDR2 SYDVKM. This CDR3 comprises 16 residues. The CDR3 DNA follows: TGTGCCAGCAGTTTGGTGTGGAAGACGGGGTATGAAAAACTGTTTTTT. It encodes CASSLVWKTGYEKLFF.

This clone has only a few counts. The V gene is TRBV7-8, the J gene TRBJ1-2; 9 positions agree with TRBD1. Looked up from germline, CDR1 is SGHVS and CDR2 is FQNEAQ. CDR3 length: 16 residues. The junction had 9 bases not matched to a gene; V was cut back by 1 base and J by 6 bases. The CDR3 loop reads CASSLVRTGVLNGYTF. The CDR3 DNA reads as TGTGCCAGCAGCTTAGTTAGGACAGGGGTTCTCAATGGCTACACCTTC. Full variable domain (rest looked up from reference TRBV7-8 and TRBJ1-2): GAGVSQSPRYKVAKRGQDVALRCDPISGHVSLFWYQQALGQGPEFLTYFQNEAQLDKSGLPSDRFFAERPEGSVSTLKIQRTQQEDSAVYLCASSLVRTGVLNGYTFGSGTRLTVV.

The CDR3 nucleotides read TGTGCCAGCAGCCAAAGCCGTCCCAGGGAGCTGTTTTTT. Its translation: CASSQSRPRELFF. The chain is built from TRBV4-2 and TRBJ2-2, with D uncertain. CDR1 is LGHNA, CDR2 YNFKEQ, per germline. Trimming took off 2 bases at V and 9 bases at J, with 10 bases between the two ends. The CDR3 extends over 13 amino acids.

This clone has a single count. This chain joins TRBV6-1 and TRBJ1-1; D possibly corresponds to TRBD1 (5 bases). The CDR3 runs 15 residues. V shed 2 bases and J shed 5 bases, with 15 bases lying between them. The germline V gene encodes CDR1 MNHNS and CDR2 SASEGT. The CDR3, as DNA: TGTGCCAGCAGTGAAAGGGGTAGGACCCGGACTGAAGCTTTCTTT. As protein: CASSERGRTRTEAFF.

The rearrangement joins TRBV3-1 (or the pseudogene TRBV3-2) to TRBJ2-1; 8 nucleotides align to TRBD2. The J segment lost 8 bases and the V segment lost 4 bases, leaving 10 bases of the junction unmatched. CDR1 is LGHDT, CDR2 YNNKEL, per germline (reference sequence). This CDR3 spans 15 amino acids. CDR3 nucleotide sequence: TGTGCCAGCAGCCTGCAGCGGGAGCTTTTGGATGAGCAGTTCTTC. Translation gives CASSLQRELLDEQFF.

This clone was recorded only once. The chain uses TRBV5-1 and TRBJ2-2, with 10 bases fitting TRBD1. Losses at the gene ends were 4 bases for V and 4 bases for J; bases not matched to a gene: 4. Per the germline V gene, CDR1 is SGHRS and CDR2 is YFSETQ. CDR3 length equals 15 residues. The CDR3 loop reads CASSNRDRGTGELFF. The CDR3 DNA follows: TGCGCCAGCAGCAACCGGGACAGGGGCACCGGGGAGCTGTTTTTT.

The CDR3 nucleotides read TGCGCCAGCAGCTCCGGACTAGCGGGGTCCTACGAGCAGTACTTC. Translation: CASSSGLAGSYEQYF. The chain links TRBV5-1 to TRBJ2-7; 12 nucleotides agree with TRBD2. Germline CDR1 SGHRS, CDR2 YFSETQ. The CDR3 extends over 15 amino acids. V shed 3 bases, J shed 1 base, and the junction held 2 bases outside the gene matches.

The CDR3 DNA reads TGTGCCAGCAGTTTTGGAGGGTTTGGCCAAGAGACCCAGTACTTC. It specifies CASSFGGFGQETQYF. The chain carries TRBV28 and TRBJ2-5, with a tentative D call TRBD2 (6 bases). Trimming removed 3 bases at V and 1 base at J, with 12 bases between. The CDR3 is 15 amino acids. The germline V gene encodes CDR1 MDHEN and CDR2 SYDVKM.

The chain is built from TRBV2 and TRBJ2-5, with D possibly being TRBD1 (5 bases). Trimming stripped 2 bases from V and 1 base from J, with 8 bases between. The CDR3 contains 14 residues. The V gene's germline CDR1 is SNHLY and CDR2 FYNNEI. In DNA form, the CDR3 reads TGTGCCAGCAGTGAATTTGGGGCCCAAGAGACCCAGTACTTC. It yields the protein CASSEFGAQETQYF.